The clone carrying this T cell receptor beta chain was found once. What it binds is unknown. This CDR3 is built from 16 residues. V gave up 4 bases and J gave up 4 bases, with 16 bases separating them. CDR1 is SEHNR, CDR2 FQNEAQ, per germline (reference sequence). The sample belongs to a study of T cell responses to AZD1222 COVID-19 vaccine. Whole-study results and caveats: Nearly half of the spike-specific TCRs reportedly recognize variant regions that carry no mutations. The study found vaccine-associated CD4 TCRs spanning spike, dominant at 160-218 and 743-854.

Here immunoSEQ multiplex PCR was the method, and the copy in TCRdb shows in-frame clones only, minus some. Here the sample spans approximately 160,000 clones, 93% being singletons. The gene calls are TRBV7-9 and TRBJ2-2; D is possibly TRBD2 (6 bases). The sample was peripheral blood, taken on day 0 of AZD1222 vaccination. The origin of this receptor is an adult in good health. The CDR3 coding sequence is TGTGCCAGCAGCTCGATAGCGGTTATTGGCACCGGGGAGCTGTTTTTT. Translated: CASSSIAVIGTGELFF. Using reference TRBV7-9 and TRBJ2-2 for the parts outside the CDR3, the full variable domain is DTGVSQNPRHKITKRGQNVTFRCDPISEHNRLYWYRQTLGQGPEFLTYFQNEAQLEKSRLLSDRFSAERPKGSFSTLEIQRTEQGDSAMYLCASSSIAVIGTGELFFGEGSRLTVL.